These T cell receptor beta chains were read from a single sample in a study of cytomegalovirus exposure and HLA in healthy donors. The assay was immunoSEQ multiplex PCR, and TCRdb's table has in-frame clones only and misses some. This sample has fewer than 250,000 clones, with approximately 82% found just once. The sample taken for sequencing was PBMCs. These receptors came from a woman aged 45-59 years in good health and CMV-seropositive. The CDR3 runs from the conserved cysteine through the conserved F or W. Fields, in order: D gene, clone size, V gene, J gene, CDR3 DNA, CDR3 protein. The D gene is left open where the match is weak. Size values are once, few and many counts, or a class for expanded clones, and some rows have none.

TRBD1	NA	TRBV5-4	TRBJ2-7	TGTGCCAGCAGCCCGACAGGGGTGGAGTACTTC	CASSPTGVEYF
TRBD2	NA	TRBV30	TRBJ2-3	TGTGCCTGGAGACTAGCGGGGGCCCAAGATACGCAGTATTTT	CAWRLAGAQDTQYF
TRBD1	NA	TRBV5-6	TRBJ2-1	TGTGCCAGCAGGCGACAGGGGAGCTCCTACAATGAGCAGTTCTTC	CASRRQGSSYNEQFF
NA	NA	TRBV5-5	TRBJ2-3	TGTGCCAGCAGCTTGAGATACTTGGCCAGGGGTAACCTCGGTACGCAGTATTTT	CASSLRYLARGNLGTQYF
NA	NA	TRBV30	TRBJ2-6	TGTGCCTGGGGTAACGGTGGCTCTGGGGCCAACGTCCTGACTTTC	CAWGNGGSGANVLTF
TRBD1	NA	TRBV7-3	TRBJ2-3	TGTGCCAGCAGCTTAACGGGGACAGGGGGTCCAGATACGCAGTATTTT	CASSLTGTGGPDTQYF
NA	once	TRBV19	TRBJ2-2	TGTGCCAGTAGTATGGGGGGACTTAACACCGGGGAGCTGTTTTTT	CASSMGGLNTGELFF
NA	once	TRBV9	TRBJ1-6	TGTGCCAGCAGGTCCGACAGCCATAATTCACCCCTCCACTTT	CASRSDSHNSPLHF
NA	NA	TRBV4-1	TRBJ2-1	TGCGCCAGCAGCCGCCTTGGGGGGGGGCTTAGCAATGAGCAGTTCTTC	CASSRLGGGLSNEQFF
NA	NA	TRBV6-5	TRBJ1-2	TGTGCCAGCAGCCAGACTGGGGCGCGCGGTGGCTACACCTTC	CASSQTGARGGYTF
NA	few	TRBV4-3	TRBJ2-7	TGCGCCAGCAGCCAAGGAGTAAGGTGGAGGTCCAATCCCTCCTACGAGCAGTACTTC	CASSQGVRWRSNPSYEQYF
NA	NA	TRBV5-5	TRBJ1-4	TGTGCCAGCAGCTTGGGCCTAGTGGTAGCTAATGAAAAACTGTTTTTT	CASSLGLVVANEKLFF
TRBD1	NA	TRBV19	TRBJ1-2	TGTGCCAGTAGTCTCCACAGGGGGACTAACTATGGCTACACCTTC	CASSLHRGTNYGYTF
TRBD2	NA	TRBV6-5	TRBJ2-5	TGTGCCAGCAGATCTAGCGGGGGGGCCGCGGAGACCCAGTACTTC	CASRSSGGAAETQYF
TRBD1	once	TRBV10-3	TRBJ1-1	TGTGCCATCAGCTCCGGGACAGGGTCGGTGAACACTGAAGCTTTCTTT	CAISSGTGSVNTEAFF
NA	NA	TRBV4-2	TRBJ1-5	TGTGCCAGCAGCCAAGATCTGCTCGGAGGCGCGACTATTAGCAATCAGCCCCAGCATTTT	CASSQDLLGGATISNQPQHF
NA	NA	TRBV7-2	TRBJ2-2	TGTGCCAGCAGCTTAGCCCGGGGGGCGGCCACCGGGGAGCTGTTTTTT	CASSLARGAATGELFF
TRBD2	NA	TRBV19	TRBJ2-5	TGTGCCAGTGCCGGGACTAGCGGGGGGGCGCGGGAGACCCAGTACTTC	CASAGTSGGARETQYF
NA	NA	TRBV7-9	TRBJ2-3	TGTGCCAGCAACTATGCGCGGGGCAACACAGATACGCAGTATTTT	CASNYARGNTDTQYF
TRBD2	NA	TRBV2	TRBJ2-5	TGTGCCAGCAGTGAAGTGCTGCGGGGGGGCGGCGAGACCCAGTACTTC	CASSEVLRGGGETQYF
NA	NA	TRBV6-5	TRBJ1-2	TGTGCCAGCAGTGAAAGGACAGCTTCCTATGGCTACACCTTC	CASSERTASYGYTF
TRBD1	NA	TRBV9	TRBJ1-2	TGTGCCAGCAGCGACGGGACAGGCGCTAACTATGGCTACACCTTC	CASSDGTGANYGYTF
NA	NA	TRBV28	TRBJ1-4	TGTGCCAGCAGTCCGAATGAAAAACTGTTTTTT	CASSPNEKLFF